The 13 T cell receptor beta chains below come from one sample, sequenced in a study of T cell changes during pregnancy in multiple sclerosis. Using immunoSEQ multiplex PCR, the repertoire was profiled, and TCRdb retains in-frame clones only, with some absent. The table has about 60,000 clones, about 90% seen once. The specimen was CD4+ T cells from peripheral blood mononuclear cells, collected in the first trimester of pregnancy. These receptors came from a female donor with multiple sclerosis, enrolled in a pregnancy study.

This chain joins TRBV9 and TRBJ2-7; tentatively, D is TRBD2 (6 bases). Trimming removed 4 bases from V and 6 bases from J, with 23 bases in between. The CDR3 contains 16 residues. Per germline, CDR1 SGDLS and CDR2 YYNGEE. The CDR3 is CASSPHGVGEVAEQYF. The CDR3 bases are TGTGCCAGCAGCCCCCACGGGGTGGGGGAGGTCGCCGAGCAGTACTTC. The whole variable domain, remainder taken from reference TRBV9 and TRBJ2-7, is DSGVTQTPKHLITATGQRVTLRCSPRSGDLSVYWYQQSLDQGLQFLIQYYNGEERAKGNILERFSAQQFPDLHSELNLSSLELGDSALYFCASSPHGVGEVAEQYFGPGTRLTVT.

In DNA form, the CDR3 reads TGTGCCAGCAGTCGAACCGGACAGGGGGCGGGTGAGCAGTACTTC. It specifies CASSRTGQGAGEQYF. J is TRBJ2-7 and V is TRBV2, with 11 positions matching TRBD1. With 5 bases clipped from V and 7 bases from J, the junction kept 10 bases outside the gene matches. Per germline, CDR1 SNHLY and CDR2 FYNNEI. The CDR3 consists of 15 residues.

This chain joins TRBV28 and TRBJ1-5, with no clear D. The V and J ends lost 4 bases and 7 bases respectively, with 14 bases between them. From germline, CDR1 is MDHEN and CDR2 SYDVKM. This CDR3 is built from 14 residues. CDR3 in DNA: TGTGCCAGCAGTTCCCGGGCCCGGGAACAGCCCCAGCATTTT. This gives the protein CASSSRAREQPQHF.

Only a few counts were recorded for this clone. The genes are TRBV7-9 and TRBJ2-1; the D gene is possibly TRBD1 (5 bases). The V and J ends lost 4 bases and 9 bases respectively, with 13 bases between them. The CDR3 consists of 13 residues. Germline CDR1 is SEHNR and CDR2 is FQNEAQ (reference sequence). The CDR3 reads CASSSRQFTEQFF. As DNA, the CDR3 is TGTGCCAGCAGCTCCCGACAGTTCACTGAGCAGTTCTTC. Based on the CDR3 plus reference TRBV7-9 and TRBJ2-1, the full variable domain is DTGVSQNPRHKITKRGQNVTFRCDPISEHNRLYWYRQTLGQGPEFLTYFQNEAQLEKSRLLSDRFSAERPKGSFSTLEIQRTEQGDSAMYLCASSSRQFTEQFFGPGTRLTVL.

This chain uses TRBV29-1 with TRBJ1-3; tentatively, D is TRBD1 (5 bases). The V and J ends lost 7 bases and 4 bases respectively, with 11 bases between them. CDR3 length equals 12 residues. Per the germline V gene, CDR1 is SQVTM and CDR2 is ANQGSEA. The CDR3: CSGRGSGNTIYF. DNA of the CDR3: TGCAGCGGGAGGGGTTCCGGAAACACCATATATTTT.

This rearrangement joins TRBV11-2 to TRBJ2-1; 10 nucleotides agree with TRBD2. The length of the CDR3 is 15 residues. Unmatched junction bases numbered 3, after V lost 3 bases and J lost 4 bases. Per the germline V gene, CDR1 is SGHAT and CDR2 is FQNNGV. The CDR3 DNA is TGTGCCAGCAGCTTCGAGCGGGGGGGATACAATGAGCAGTTCTTC. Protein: CASSFERGGYNEQFF.

In DNA, the CDR3 is TGTGCCAGCTCACCGGGACAAAGATCTGGGGCCAACGTCCTGACTTTC. As protein: CASSPGQRSGANVLTF. The chain is built from TRBV18 and TRBJ2-6, with TRBD1 as a possible D gene (6 bases). Per germline, CDR1 KGHSH and CDR2 LQKENI. The CDR3 has 16 residues. Between the trimmed V and J ends, which lost 3 bases and 1 base, there was a span of 10 bases.

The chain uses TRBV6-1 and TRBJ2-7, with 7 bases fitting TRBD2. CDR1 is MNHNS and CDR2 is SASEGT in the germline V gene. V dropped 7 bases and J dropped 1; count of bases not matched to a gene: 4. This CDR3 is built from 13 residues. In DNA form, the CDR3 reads TGTGCCAGCACATTGGGGGGGTCCTACGAGCAGTACTTC. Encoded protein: CASTLGGSYEQYF.

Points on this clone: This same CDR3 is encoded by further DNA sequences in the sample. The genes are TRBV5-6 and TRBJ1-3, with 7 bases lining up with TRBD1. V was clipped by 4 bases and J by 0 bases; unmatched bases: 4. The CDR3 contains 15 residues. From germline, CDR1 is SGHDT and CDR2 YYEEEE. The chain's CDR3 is CASSPDRFSGNTIYF. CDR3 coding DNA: TGTGCCAGCAGCCCGGACAGGTTCTCTGGAAACACCATATATTTT.

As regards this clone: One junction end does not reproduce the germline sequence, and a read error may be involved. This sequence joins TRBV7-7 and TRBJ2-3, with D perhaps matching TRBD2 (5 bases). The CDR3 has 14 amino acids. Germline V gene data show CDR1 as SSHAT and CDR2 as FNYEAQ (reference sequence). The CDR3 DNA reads TGTGCTAGCAGCCCTCGACTATTCATGGATACGCAGTATTTT. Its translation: CASSPRLFMDTQYF.

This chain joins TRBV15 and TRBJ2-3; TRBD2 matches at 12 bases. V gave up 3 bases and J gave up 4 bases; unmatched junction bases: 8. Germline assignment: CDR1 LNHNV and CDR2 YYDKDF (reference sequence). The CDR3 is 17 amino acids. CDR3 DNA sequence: TGTGCCACCAGCAGGCGGCTAGCGGGGGGGCATGCAGATACGCAGTATTTT. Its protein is CATSRRLAGGHADTQYF.

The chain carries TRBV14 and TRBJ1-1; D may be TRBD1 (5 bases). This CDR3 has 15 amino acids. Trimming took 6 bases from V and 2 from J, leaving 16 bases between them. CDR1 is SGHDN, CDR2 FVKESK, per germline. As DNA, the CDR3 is TGTGCCAGCAGAGACAGATTTCTTCCCAACACTGAAGCTTTCTTT. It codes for CASRDRFLPNTEAFF.

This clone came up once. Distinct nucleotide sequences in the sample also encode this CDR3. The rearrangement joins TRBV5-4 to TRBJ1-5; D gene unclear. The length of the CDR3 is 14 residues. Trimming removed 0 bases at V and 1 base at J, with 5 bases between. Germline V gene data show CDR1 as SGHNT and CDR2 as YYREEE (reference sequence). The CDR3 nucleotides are TGTGCCAGCAGCTTGGGAGGGAGCAATCAGCCCCAGCATTTT. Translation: CASSLGGSNQPQHF.